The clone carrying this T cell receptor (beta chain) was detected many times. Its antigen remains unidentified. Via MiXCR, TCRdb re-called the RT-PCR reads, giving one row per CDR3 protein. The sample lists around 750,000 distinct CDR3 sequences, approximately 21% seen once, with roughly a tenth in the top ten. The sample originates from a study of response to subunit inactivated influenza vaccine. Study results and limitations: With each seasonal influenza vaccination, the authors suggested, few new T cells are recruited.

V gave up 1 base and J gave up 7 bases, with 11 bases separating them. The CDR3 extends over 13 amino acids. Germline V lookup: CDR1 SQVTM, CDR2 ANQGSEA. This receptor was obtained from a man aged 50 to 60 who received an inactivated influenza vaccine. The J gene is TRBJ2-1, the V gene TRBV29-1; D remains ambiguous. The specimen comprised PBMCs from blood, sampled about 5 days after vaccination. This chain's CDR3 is CSVEVWIGNEQFF. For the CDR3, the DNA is TGCAGCGTTGAAGTTTGGATCGGGAATGAGCAGTTCTTC.